What follows are 21 T cell receptor beta chains derived from one specimen sequenced in a study of CD8+ T cells in alopecia areata. TCR sequencing used cDNA made by reverse transcription of extracted RNA. Clones were read by immunoSEQ multiplex PCR, and TCRdb kept only the in-frame ones, dropping some. The data show around 190,000 clones, roughly 56% seen once. Input material: CD8+ T cells sorted from blood. These receptors were collected from a human donor in good health.

In this sample, this clone turned up a few times. V usage is TRBV19 and J usage is TRBJ2-1; D may be TRBD2 (6 bases). Trimming stripped 7 bases from V and 4 bases from J, with 14 bases between. The CDR3 loop spans 14 amino acids. Germline CDR1 and CDR2: LNHDA and SQIVND (reference sequence). The CDR3 region is CASKDRGAYNEQFF. The CDR3 DNA reads as TGTGCCAGTAAGGATCGCGGGGCTTACAATGAGCAGTTCTTC.

The chain employs TRBV7-9 and TRBJ2-7; 7 bases fit TRBD1. The CDR3 contains 14 residues. V lost 4 bases to trimming and J lost 3 bases; unmatched junction nucleotides: 6. CDR1 and CDR2 (germline): SEHNR, FQNEAQ (reference sequence). The CDR3 DNA follows: TGTGCCAGCAGCTGGGACAGCTCCAACTACGAGCAGTACTTC. The encoded protein is CASSWDSSNYEQYF. Full variable domain (rest looked up from reference TRBV7-9 and TRBJ2-7): DTGVSQNPRHKITKRGQNVTFRCDPISEHNRLYWYRQTLGQGPEFLTYFQNEAQLEKSRLLSDRFSAERPKGSFSTLEIQRTEQGDSAMYLCASSWDSSNYEQYFGPGTRLTVT.

The V and J genes are TRBV6-5 and TRBJ1-2, with D perhaps TRBD1 (5 bases). This CDR3 is built from 15 residues. Trimming removed 5 bases at V and 6 bases at J, with 19 bases between. The germline CDR1 and CDR2 sequences are MNHEY and SVGAGI. The chain's CDR3 is CASSLMGPSQDGYTF. CDR3 DNA: TGTGCCAGCAGTCTAATGGGACCGTCGCAGGATGGCTACACCTTC.

The CDR3 sequence: CALEHFNYGYTF. The CDR3 bases are TGTGCCTTGGAACACTTTAACTATGGCTACACCTTC. The chain has TRBV6-1 and TRBJ1-2; D call uncertain. Germline V gives CDR1 MNHNS, CDR2 SASEGT. The CDR3 covers 12 residues. Between the trimmed V and J ends, which lost 11 bases and 1 base, there was a span of 11 bases.

There are a few counts of this clone. V gene TRBV2 combines with J gene TRBJ1-6; 7 bases fit TRBD1. The germline V gene has CDR1 SNHLY and CDR2 FYNNEI. Unmatched junction bases numbered 16, after V lost 2 bases and J lost 9 bases. The CDR3 runs 18 residues. CDR3 protein: CASSETIPGTVELSPLHF. DNA of the CDR3: TGTGCCAGCAGTGAAACAATTCCCGGGACAGTCGAGCTTTCACCCCTCCACTTT.

This chain connects TRBV5-1 to TRBJ2-2; D uncertain. Trimming stripped 3 bases from V and 6 bases from J, with 9 bases between. The V gene's germline CDR1 is SGHRS and CDR2 YFSETQ. The CDR3 is made up of 13 amino acids. The CDR3 is CASSSLFAGELFF. CDR3 nucleotide sequence: TGCGCCAGCAGCTCGCTTTTCGCCGGGGAGCTGTTTTTT.

The chain uses TRBV4-1 and TRBJ1-5; TRBD1 is a possible D gene (5 bases). Germline loops: CDR1 MGHRA, CDR2 YSYEKL. This CDR3 spans 15 amino acids. With 0 bases removed from V and 9 bases from J, the gap between germline ends came to 15 bases. The CDR3 loop reads CASSQDTGTIPPQHF. The CDR3 bases are TGCGCCAGCAGCCAAGACACCGGGACGATACCGCCCCAGCATTTT.

The chain carries TRBV11-2 and TRBJ2-7, with 10 bases aligning to TRBD2. V lost 7 bases and J lost 2; bases outside the gene matches: 11. CDR1 is SGHAT, CDR2 FQNNGV, per germline. The CDR3 length is 16 residues. CDR3 amino acids: CASNHNLAGGPYEQYF. The CDR3 DNA is TGTGCCAGCAACCACAATTTAGCGGGGGGCCCCTACGAGCAGTACTTC.

This clone appeared a few times. V usage is TRBV4-1 and J usage is TRBJ1-5; D ambiguous. Trimming stripped 1 base from V and 1 base from J, with 8 bases between. The CDR3 consists of 15 residues. Germline lookup yields CDR1 MGHRA and CDR2 YSYEKL. CDR3 protein: CASSQVAGSNQPQHF. DNA of the CDR3: TGCGCCAGCAGCCAAGTAGCTGGGAGCAATCAGCCCCAGCATTTT.

The chain uses TRBV2 and TRBJ1-5; possible D gene TRBD1, 5 bases. V lost 8 bases and J 0 bases, leaving 8 bases between the germline ends. From germline, CDR1 is SNHLY and CDR2 FYNNEI. This CDR3 contains 13 residues. CDR3 nucleotide sequence: TGTGCCAGCGGGGCGTATAGCAATCAGCCCCAGCATTTT. Amino acid sequence: CASGAYSNQPQHF.

The J gene is TRBJ2-1, the V gene TRBV5-1, with 8 bases matching TRBD2. The germline gives CDR1 SGHRS, CDR2 YFSETQ. The ends lost 5 bases at V and 8 bases at J; junction bases unmatched: 12. CDR3 length: 15 amino acids. The CDR3 DNA reads TGCGCCAGCAGTATCGGAGCGGGGGTGTTCGATGAGCAGTTCTTC. Residues: CASSIGAGVFDEQFF.

The chain uses TRBV25-1 and TRBJ1-5; D unclear. The CDR3 runs to 12 residues. Per germline, CDR1 MGHDK and CDR2 SYGVNS. V was trimmed by 3 bases and J by 4 bases, leaving 4 bases between them. The CDR3 region is CASSDRNQPQHF. CDR3 DNA: TGTGCCAGCAGTGACAGGAATCAGCCCCAGCATTTT.

This clone has a handful of counts. The J gene is TRBJ2-5, the V gene TRBV7-8; the match to TRBD2 covers 10 bases. Germline-derived CDR1 and CDR2 are SGHVS and FQNEAQ. The CDR3 extends over 16 amino acids. The V gene end was trimmed by 5 bases and the J gene end by 2 bases; junction bases not matched to a gene: 8. The CDR3 bases are TGTGCCAGCAGCGCTACTAGCGGGGCCACTCAAGAGACCCAGTACTTC. It encodes CASSATSGATQETQYF.

This clone turned up a few times. The chain combines TRBV4-1 with TRBJ1-6, with a weak D call TRBD1 (5 bases). CDR1 and CDR2 from the germline V gene are MGHRA and YSYEKL. CDR3 size: 13 residues. V was shortened by 5 bases and J by 9 bases, with 11 bases between the two germline ends. CDR3 protein: CASSGGKISPLHF. The CDR3 DNA follows: TGCGCCAGCAGCGGGGGAAAGATTTCACCCCTCCACTTT.

The chain combines TRBV5-6 with TRBJ2-7, with D tentatively TRBD1 or TRBD2 (6 bases each). The CDR3 is 12 amino acids. V lost 3 bases and J lost 5, with 9 bases in between. Germline loops: CDR1 SGHDT, CDR2 YYEEEE. The CDR3 spells CASSSGAHEQYF. CDR3 DNA: TGTGCCAGCAGCTCGGGGGCACACGAGCAGTACTTC.

The CDR3 loop reads CASSLGRGPEKLFF. The CDR3 nucleotides read TGTGCCAGCAGTTTGGGCAGGGGACCTGAAAAACTGTTTTTT. The genes are TRBV27 and TRBJ1-4, with a possible D match to TRBD1 (6 bases). The CDR3 extends over 14 amino acids. V gave up 3 bases and J gave up 7 bases, with 12 bases separating them. CDR1 and CDR2 from the germline V gene are MNHEY and SMNVEV (reference sequence).

J is TRBJ2-1 and V is TRBV29-1; D is unclear. This CDR3 contains 12 residues. Germline V CDR1 and CDR2: SQVTM, ANQGSEA. V shed 0 bases and J shed 10 bases, with 10 bases lying between them. The CDR3 here is CSVEDLSPEQFF. Here the CDR3 DNA reads TGCAGCGTTGAAGATCTTTCACCCGAGCAGTTCTTC.

This clone turned up a few times. This rearrangement joins TRBV9 to TRBJ2-7, with D perhaps given as TRBD1 or TRBD2 (5 bases each). The germline V gene has CDR1 SGDLS and CDR2 YYNGEE. Trimming took off 3 bases at V and 2 bases at J, with 21 bases between the two ends. This CDR3 region has 17 residues. This CDR3 is CASSDNDRGQGAYEQYF. CDR3 nucleotide sequence: TGTGCCAGCAGCGATAATGACAGAGGGCAAGGGGCCTACGAGCAGTACTTC.

This clone was observed a few times. The rearrangement joins TRBV6-5 to TRBJ2-1; D remains ambiguous. V was pared by 0 bases and J by 6 bases, with 6 bases between. The germline CDR1 and CDR2 sequences are MNHEY and SVGAGI. The CDR3 has 13 amino acids. CDR3 loop: CASSYSISNEQFF. For the CDR3, the DNA is TGTGCCAGCAGTTACTCGATCAGCAATGAGCAGTTCTTC.

This chain joins TRBV6-5 and TRBJ1-2, with no clear D. The CDR3 has 14 amino acids. V shed 5 bases and J shed 2 bases, with 12 bases lying between them. Germline lookup yields CDR1 MNHEY and CDR2 SVGAGI. In DNA, the CDR3 is TGTGCCAGCAGTCTATCGACACGCAACTATGGCTACACCTTC. Its protein product is CASSLSTRNYGYTF.

This clone was seen a handful of times. The chain links TRBV7-9 to TRBJ2-5; D gene uncertain. The CDR3 has 14 residues. Germline assignment: CDR1 SEHNR and CDR2 FQNEAQ (reference sequence). The V end lost 5 bases, the J end lost 5 bases, and 15 bases lay between the germline ends. The CDR3 sequence is CASSPQLRAETQYF. The CDR3 DNA reads TGTGCCAGCAGCCCACAACTACGTGCCGAGACCCAGTACTTC. The full variable domain, with the rest looked up from reference TRBV7-9 and TRBJ2-5, is DTGVSQNPRHKITKRGQNVTFRCDPISEHNRLYWYRQTLGQGPEFLTYFQNEAQLEKSRLLSDRFSAERPKGSFSTLEIQRTEQGDSAMYLCASSPQLRAETQYFGPGTRLLVL.